The 4 T cell receptor beta chains presented below share a single source sample, sequenced in a study of identical twins. TCRdb reprocessed the 5' RACE reads via MiXCR and lists one record per CDR3 protein. The sample yields 350,000 to 500,000 distinct CDR3 sequences, about 18% seen once. Sequencing was done on a sample of naive T cells sorted from blood. All receptors come from a man in his fifties in good health.

A few counts support this clonotype. V gene TRBV11-2 combines with J gene TRBJ2-7, with a weak D call TRBD1 (6 bases). Germline V gives CDR1 SGHAT, CDR2 FQNNGV. Trimming left V 2 bases short and J 3 bases short, with 14 bases between. The CDR3 consists of 15 residues. CDR3 in DNA: TGTGCCAGCAGCTTATCCGGACAGACCTACTACGAGCAGTACTTC. Amino acids: CASSLSGQTYYEQYF.

V is TRBV29-1 and J is TRBJ2-2, with 8 positions matching TRBD1. The CDR3 length is 12 residues. V was clipped by 7 bases and J by 4 bases; unmatched bases: 2. Germline V gene lookup returns CDR1 SQVTM and CDR2 ANQGSEA. CDR3 in DNA: TGCAGCGCTGGACAGGGCACCGGGGAGCTGTTTTTT. Its protein is CSAGQGTGELFF.

The chain links TRBV10-3 to TRBJ2-3, with TRBD1 matching over 8 bases. The CDR3 covers 14 residues. The germline V gene has CDR1 ENHRY and CDR2 SYGVKD. V lost 8 bases and J lost 4; bases outside the gene matches: 8. CDR3 sequence (DNA): TGTGCCATCCGGGCGCAGGGGGCGTCAGATACGCAGTATTTT. It translates to CAIRAQGASDTQYF.

The chain uses TRBV9 and TRBJ2-7, with 7 bases matching TRBD1. This CDR3 is 13 amino acids long. Looked up from germline, CDR1 is SGDLS and CDR2 is YYNGEE. Trimming cost V 0 bases and J 3 bases; bases outside gene matches: 0. Written as DNA, the CDR3 is TGTGCCAGCAGCGTAGGGGACAGCTACGAGCAGTACTTC. It specifies CASSVGDSYEQYF.